This T cell receptor (beta chain) was recorded in a study of shared clonotypes between healthy human individuals. Assay execution took place at the deep level. The authors split each subset's genomic DNA evenly across several immunoSEQ plates. The authors sequenced unsorted PBMC DNA on ten immunoSEQ deep assay plates. Produced via immunoSEQ multiplex PCR; TCRdb's table is partial and in-frame only. The data show 450,000 to 550,000 clones, 79% seen once. The CDR3 covers 14 residues. The V gene end was trimmed by 6 bases and the J gene end by 6 bases; junction bases not matched to a gene: 12. Germline V CDR1 and CDR2: SQVTM, ANQGSEA. Unsorted material relied on about 90 million PBMCs as the source of genomic DNA.

The TCR comes from a woman in her forties in good health. Some clones in this sample may be carry-over from other donors' samples. Sequencing used PBMCs. The chain combines TRBV29-1 with TRBJ2-7, with TRBD1 matching over 9 bases. The CDR3 loop is CSVQLTGGSGEQYF. CDR3 coding DNA: TGCAGCGTCCAACTCACAGGGGGCTCGGGCGAGCAGTACTTC.